This TCR beta chain emerged from a study of blood T cells in healthy people across ages. Using a J-beta primer mix together with a sample-barcoded 5' primer, a second PCR was run for roughly 6 to 12 cycles. TCRdb independently ran MiXCR on the 5' RACE reads; one entry per CDR3 protein. Among more than 650,000 distinct CDR3 sequences listed, about 24% were seen once. Turning to this clonotype: Its cognate antigen is unknown.

Per individual sample, total RNA of at least 5.5 micrograms was extracted. Study findings and constraints: PBMCs were not sorted, which prevented a conclusive comparison of naive versus antigen-experienced cells.

The CDR3 extends over 15 amino acids. Trimming cost V 6 bases and J 7 bases, with 16 bases left between them. Per the germline V gene, CDR1 is MNHEY and CDR2 is SVGAGI. The sequence came from a man aged 65 to 79 in good health. The sequenced sample consisted of blood. This chain links TRBV6-5 with TRBJ1-6; no clear D. CDR3 nucleotides: TGTGCCAGCAGCGTACAGAGTGGAGAAAATTCACCCCTCCACTTT. It is translated as CASSVQSGENSPLHF.